The next 10 T cell receptor beta chains were all read from a single sample in a study of blood T cell repertoires in COVID-19. Clones were read by immunoSEQ multiplex PCR, and TCRdb kept only the in-frame ones, dropping some. The data contain about 160,000 clones, about nine tenths of them singletons. Sequencing was performed on peripheral blood. The receptors here all came from a woman aged 55-69 years with active or convalescent COVID-19.

V is TRBV29-1 and J is TRBJ2-7; weak D call: TRBD2 (5 bases). The CDR3 runs 12 residues. Germline values: CDR1 SQVTM, CDR2 ANQGSEA. The V and J ends lost 8 bases and 7 bases respectively, with 18 bases between them. The CDR3 DNA is TGCAGCACCCGGGGAACCCTCGGGGAGCAGTACTTC. Translated: CSTRGTLGEQYF.

This sequence joins TRBV2 and TRBJ1-5, with D unresolved. The ends were cut back, 1 base at V and 6 bases at J, with 10 bases in the middle. Germline CDR1 reads SNHLY; CDR2 reads FYNNEI. This CDR3 has 14 residues. DNA for the CDR3: TGTGCCAGCAGTGAAGGGCCGGGTAGTCAGCCCCAGCATTTT. Amino acid sequence: CASSEGPGSQPQHF.

The sample holds one count of this clone. The chain has TRBV25-1 and TRBJ1-2; D uncertain. The V and J ends lost 1 base and 4 bases respectively, with 4 bases between them. Looked up from germline, CDR1 is MGHDK and CDR2 is SYGVNS. The CDR3 spans 12 residues. The CDR3 reads CASSEFGYGYTF. DNA of the CDR3: TGTGCCAGCAGTGAATTCGGCTATGGCTACACCTTC.

This clone has more than one count but fewer than ten. The CDR3 nucleotides read TGTGCCAGTAGTATAAGACCCGAGGGATCGAACAATGAGCAGTTCTTC. Translating gives CASSIRPEGSNNEQFF. This chain joins TRBV19 and TRBJ2-1, with TRBD2 as a possible D gene (5 bases). Germline V lookup: CDR1 LNHDA, CDR2 SQIVND (reference sequence). The CDR3 has 16 residues. Deletions cut 2 bases from V and 5 bases from J, with 16 bases between.

This chain links TRBV27 with TRBJ1-1; 7 bases match TRBD1. CDR3 length equals 15 residues. Germline loops: CDR1 MNHEY, CDR2 SMNVEV (reference sequence). V shed 0 bases, J shed 2 bases, and the junction held 3 bases outside the gene matches. The CDR3 region has the DNA TGTGCCAGCAGTTTATCGGGGACAGTTAACACTGAAGCTTTCTTT. Translating gives CASSLSGTVNTEAFF.

This clone was recorded only once. The V call is TRBV6-5, the J call TRBJ1-5; 9 bases are shared with TRBD1. Germline CDR1 and CDR2: MNHEY and SVGAGI. This CDR3 is 14 amino acids long. V lost 6 bases and J lost 9; bases outside the gene matches: 9. CDR3 protein: CASSSGQGDGPQHF. In DNA form, the CDR3 reads TGTGCCAGCAGCTCGGGACAGGGAGATGGGCCCCAGCATTTT.

This sequence joins TRBV7-2 and TRBJ2-2, with 12 bases identical to TRBD2. This CDR3 has 16 residues. J gave up 3 bases and V 5 bases, and 4 bases lay outside the gene matches. From germline, CDR1 is SGHTA and CDR2 FQGNSA. The CDR3 loop reads CASSRWTSGDTGELFF. The DNA for the CDR3 is TGTGCCAGCAGCCGTTGGACTAGCGGGGACACCGGGGAGCTGTTTTTT.

The chain has TRBV5-6 and TRBJ1-3, with no clear D. This CDR3 spans 16 amino acids. Germline V gives CDR1 SGHDT, CDR2 YYEEEE. V shed 2 bases and J shed 0 bases, with 12 bases lying between them. The CDR3 loop reads CASSFLESRSGNTIYF. The CDR3 DNA is TGTGCCAGCAGCTTTTTGGAGTCCCGCTCTGGAAACACCATATATTTT.

The chain carries TRBV7-9 and TRBJ1-2, with 7 positions matching TRBD1. CDR1 and CDR2 (germline): SEHNR, FQNEAQ (reference sequence). CDR3 length: 16 residues. Unmatched junction bases numbered 5, after V lost 1 base and J lost 0 bases. For the CDR3, the DNA is TGTGCCAGCAGCTTAGGTGGGACAGCAGCTAACTATGGCTACACCTTC. Translation: CASSLGGTAANYGYTF. The complete variable domain, with remaining parts taken from reference TRBV7-9 and TRBJ1-2, reads DTGVSQNPRHKITKRGQNVTFRCDPISEHNRLYWYRQTLGQGPEFLTYFQNEAQLEKSRLLSDRFSAERPKGSFSTLEIQRTEQGDSAMYLCASSLGGTAANYGYTFGSGTRLTVV.

The V and J genes are TRBV21-1 and TRBJ1-5; the table's D gene call, TRBD1, was not cross checked with the DNA. TRBV21-1 is an annotated pseudogene. The CDR3 contains 19 residues. In nucleotides, the CDR3 is TGTGCCAGCGGTATCAGGACAGACAAAACAAGACCTAGCAATCAGCCCCAGCATTTT. Translated, it gives CASGIRTDKTRPSNQPQHF.